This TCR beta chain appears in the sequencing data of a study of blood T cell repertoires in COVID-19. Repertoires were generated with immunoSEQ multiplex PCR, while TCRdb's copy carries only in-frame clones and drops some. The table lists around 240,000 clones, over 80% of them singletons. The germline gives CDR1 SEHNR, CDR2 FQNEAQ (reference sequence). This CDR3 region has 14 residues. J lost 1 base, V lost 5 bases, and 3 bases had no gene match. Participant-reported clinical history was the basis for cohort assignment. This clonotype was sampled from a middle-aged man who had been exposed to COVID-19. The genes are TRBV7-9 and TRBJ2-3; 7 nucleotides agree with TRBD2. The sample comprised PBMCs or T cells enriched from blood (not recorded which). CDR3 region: CASSPTSGTDTQYF. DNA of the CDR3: TGTGCCAGCAGCCCAACTAGCGGCACAGATACGCAGTATTTT.